The text below deals with one T cell receptor beta chain. No antigen is known for it. The PCR employed 60 Vbeta primers together with 13 Jbeta primers. Sequencing was performed with immunoSEQ multiplex PCR; in TCRdb, only in-frame clones are kept and a portion is missing. Of about 130,000 clones listed, roughly 78% are singletons. Deletions cut 2 bases from V and 8 bases from J, with 9 bases between. The length of the CDR3 is 13 residues. Germline CDR1 and CDR2: KGHSH and LQKENI. These data originate in a study of cytomegalovirus exposure and HLA in healthy donors. General study results and limits: Roughly even sequencing depth across donors was the assumption behind the presence/absence analyses.

The receptor comes from a man between 25 and 39 years old in good health and CMV-seropositive. Sequencing was carried out using PBMCs. The J gene is TRBJ1-4, the V gene TRBV18, with a tentative D call TRBD1 (5 bases). The CDR3 region is CASSPGDSEKLFF. In nucleotides, the CDR3 is TGTGCCAGCTCACCAGGTGACAGCGAAAAACTGTTTTTT. Drawing the rest from reference TRBV18 and TRBJ1-4, the complete variable domain is NAGVMQNPRHLVRRRGQEARLRCSPMKGHSHVYWYRQLPEEGLKFMVYLQKENIIDESGMPKERFSAEFPKEGPSILRIQQVVRGDSAAYFCASSPGDSEKLFFGSGTQLSVL.